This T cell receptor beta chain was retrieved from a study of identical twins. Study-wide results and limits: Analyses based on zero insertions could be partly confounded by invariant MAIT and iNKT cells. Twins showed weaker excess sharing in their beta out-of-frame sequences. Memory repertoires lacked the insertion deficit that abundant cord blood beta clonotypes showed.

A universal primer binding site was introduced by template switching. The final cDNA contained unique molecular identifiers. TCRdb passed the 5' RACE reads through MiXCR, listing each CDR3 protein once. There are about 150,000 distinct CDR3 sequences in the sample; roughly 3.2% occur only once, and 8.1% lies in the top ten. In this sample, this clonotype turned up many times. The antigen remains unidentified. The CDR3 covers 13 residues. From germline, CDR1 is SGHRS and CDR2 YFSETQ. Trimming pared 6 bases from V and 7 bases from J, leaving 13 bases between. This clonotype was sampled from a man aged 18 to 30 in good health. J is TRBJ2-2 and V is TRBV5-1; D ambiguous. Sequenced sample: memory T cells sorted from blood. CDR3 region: CASIRTTGGELFF. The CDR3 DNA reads TGCGCCAGCATCCGGACGACCGGCGGGGAGCTGTTTTTT.